This T cell receptor beta chain was sequenced for a study of T cells expressing NK-cell markers. Study-level results: Six donors carried dominant NKG2C+ clonotypes that made up roughly 1.0-7.0% of their CD8+ T cells.

TCRdb processed the 5' RACE reads again and assigns one entry to each CDR3 protein, with no DNA. The sample shows about 390,000 distinct CDR3 sequences, and about 11% sits with its ten largest clones. On this clonotype: The antigen remains undetermined.

Per the germline V gene, CDR1 is SGHNT and CDR2 is YENEEA. The CDR3 totals 12 residues. The chain carries TRBV11-3 and TRBJ2-1. Sequencing used blood T cells: a sorted CD56 or NKG2C T cell subset, CD4+ or CD8+ T cells, or bulk PBMC T cells (not recorded which). This sequence originates from a woman aged 45-59 years in good health. The CDR3 loop is CASSLQADEQFF.